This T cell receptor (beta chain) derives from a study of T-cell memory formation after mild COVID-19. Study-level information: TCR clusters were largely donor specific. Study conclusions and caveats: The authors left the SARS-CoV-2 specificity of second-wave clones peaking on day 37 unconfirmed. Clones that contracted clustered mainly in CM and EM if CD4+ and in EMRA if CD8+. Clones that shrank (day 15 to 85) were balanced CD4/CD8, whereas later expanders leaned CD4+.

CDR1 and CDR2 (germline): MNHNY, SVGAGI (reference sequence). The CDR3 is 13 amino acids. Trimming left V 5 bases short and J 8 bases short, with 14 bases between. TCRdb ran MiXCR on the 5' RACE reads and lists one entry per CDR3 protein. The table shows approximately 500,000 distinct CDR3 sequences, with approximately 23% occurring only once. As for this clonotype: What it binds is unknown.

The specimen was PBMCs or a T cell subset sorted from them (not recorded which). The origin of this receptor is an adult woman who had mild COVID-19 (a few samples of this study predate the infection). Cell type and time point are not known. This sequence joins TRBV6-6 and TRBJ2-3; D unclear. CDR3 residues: CASSPAYSPTQYF. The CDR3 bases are TGTGCCAGCAGTCCGGCTTATAGCCCTACGCAGTATTTT.